This is a list of T cell receptor beta chains from one sample in a study of T cells in Graves' hyperthyroidism and ophthalmopathy. TCRdb re-called the multiplex PCR reads through MiXCR, storing one row per CDR3 protein. This table holds some 700,000 distinct CDR3 sequences, 17% found once. The sequenced material came from blood. Receptors were obtained from a man aged 45-65 years with Graves' hyperthyroidism. Each CDR3 is given with its conserved first and last residue. Each record gives: V gene, CDR3 length, J gene, CDR3 protein.

v_gene: TRBV28; len: 17; j_gene: TRBJ2-4; CDR3aa: CASSPGQGARIGDLQYF
v_gene: TRBV3-1; len: 15; j_gene: TRBJ2-7; CDR3aa: CASSPGAGETYEQYF
v_gene: TRBV30; len: 15; j_gene: TRBJ1-5; CDR3aa: CAWSVTGLSNQPHHF
v_gene: TRBV27; len: 16; j_gene: TRBJ2-1; CDR3aa: CASSISGGGDYNEQFF
v_gene: TRBV18; len: 11; j_gene: TRBJ2-1; CDR3aa: CASSPREGQFF
v_gene: TRBV7-8; len: 16; j_gene: TRBJ1-1; CDR3aa: CASSPAFGGENTEAFF
v_gene: TRBV5-1; len: 14; j_gene: TRBJ2-1; CDR3aa: CASSLVVLNNEQFF
v_gene: TRBV15; len: 15; j_gene: TRBJ1-1; CDR3aa: CATSTTRTGNTEAFF
v_gene: TRBV7-9; len: 17; j_gene: TRBJ2-7; CDR3aa: CASSPDHTDWSSYEQYF
v_gene: TRBV9; len: 14; j_gene: TRBJ1-1; CDR3aa: CASSVAWMNTEAFF
v_gene: TRBV29-1; len: 13; j_gene: TRBJ2-1; CDR3aa: CSAGQISYNEQFF
v_gene: TRBV20-1; len: 13; j_gene: TRBJ2-7; CDR3aa: CSARTGGTYDQYF
v_gene: TRBV20-1; len: 14; j_gene: TRBJ2-1; CDR3aa: CSARAGVILYEQFF
v_gene: TRBV28; len: 15; j_gene: TRBJ2-7; CDR3aa: CASSLWGSPTYEQYF
v_gene: TRBV2; len: 16; j_gene: TRBJ2-1; CDR3aa: CASSFSGYFSYNEQSF
v_gene: TRBV2; len: 13; j_gene: TRBJ2-7; CDR3aa: CASPRVNSYEQYF
v_gene: TRBV5-1; len: 17; j_gene: TRBJ2-3; CDR3aa: CASSLIVNGRAQTTQYF
v_gene: TRBV7-9; len: 14; j_gene: TRBJ2-2; CDR3aa: CASSLAEGAGELFF
v_gene: TRBV24-1; len: 16; j_gene: TRBJ1-2; CDR3aa: CATSDTTWTGSYGYTF
v_gene: TRBV20-1; len: 14; j_gene: TRBJ2-7; CDR3aa: CSAHWTSGSYEQYF
v_gene: TRBV14; len: 12; j_gene: TRBJ1-2; CDR3aa: CASRGQEFGYTF
v_gene: TRBV29-1; len: 13; j_gene: TRBJ2-7; CDR3aa: CSGISGTGYEQYF
v_gene: TRBV13; len: 15; j_gene: TRBJ2-7; CDR3aa: CASTHGAGGTYEQYF
v_gene: TRBV7-2; len: 15; j_gene: TRBJ1-1; CDR3aa: CASSGGGGAMTEAFF
v_gene: TRBV2; len: 16; j_gene: TRBJ2-1; CDR3aa: CASSRLAGVVDNEQFF
v_gene: TRBV20-1; len: 15; j_gene: TRBJ2-3; CDR3aa: CSARDERDSTDTQYF
v_gene: TRBV24-1; len: 13; j_gene: TRBJ2-1; CDR3aa: CATSDPLTKEQFF
v_gene: TRBV10-1; len: 13; j_gene: TRBJ2-1; CDR3aa: CASSEGLAGEQFF
v_gene: TRBV24-1; len: 15; j_gene: TRBJ2-2; CDR3aa: CATSTGTKNTGELFF
v_gene: TRBV9; len: 16; j_gene: TRBJ2-1; CDR3aa: CASSALGGALYNEQFF
v_gene: TRBV27; len: 16; j_gene: TRBJ2-3; CDR3aa: CASSFSTSGGTDTQYF